These T cell receptor beta chains were read from a single sample in a study of cytomegalovirus exposure and HLA in healthy donors. The assay was immunoSEQ multiplex PCR, and TCRdb's table has in-frame clones only and misses some. In the table there are 150,000 to 170,000 clones, around 82% of which are singletons. Sequencing input: PBMCs. Every receptor here comes from a middle-aged woman in good health and CMV-seropositive. Each CDR3 is given with its conserved first and last residue. D genes are given only for firm matches. The size of a clone is reported for some rows only, either as once, few or many, or as a class for expanded clones.

cdr3_nt cdr3_aa j_call d_call v_call clone_size
TGTGCCAGCAGCCCCCCCGGGACAGGGAACAATGAGCAGTTCTTC CASSPPGTGNNEQFF TRBJ2-1 TRBD1 TRBV28 few
TGTGCCTGGAGTAAGGCCGGGGGAGGTGAGACCCAGTACTTC CAWSKAGGGETQYF TRBJ2-5 . TRBV30 once
TGTGCCACCAGCAGAAAGGACAGGGGGCCTTCTGGCTACACCTTC CATSRKDRGPSGYTF TRBJ1-2 TRBD1 TRBV15 .
TGTGCCAGCAGGGAAAGGACTAGCGGGAAGGGTGAGCAGTTCTTC CASRERTSGKGEQFF TRBJ2-1 TRBD2 TRBV6-1 few
TGTGCCAGCAGCTTGGACAGGGCTTACGGTGAAGCTTTCTTT CASSLDRAYGEAFF TRBJ1-1 . TRBV5-4 .
TGTGCCATCAGTGAGTCGGGGACAGGGGTCGAGCAGTACTTC CAISESGTGVEQYF TRBJ2-7 TRBD1 TRBV10-3 .
TGTGCCACCAGCAGGGACAGCTTGAGGGGCACTGAAGCTTTCTTT CATSRDSLRGTEAFF TRBJ1-1 . TRBV15 .
TGCAGCGTGGCGCTACAGGGGGGAAGAACTGAAGCTTTCTTT CSVALQGGRTEAFF TRBJ1-1 TRBD1 TRBV29-1 .
TGTGCCAGTAGTGTCAGCGGGAATTTCCCCTACGAGCAGTACTTC CASSVSGNFPYEQYF TRBJ2-7 TRBD2 TRBV19 .
TGTGCCAGCAGCTTAGAACAGACCGAGCAGTACTTC CASSLEQTEQYF TRBJ2-7 . TRBV11-2 .
TGTGCCAGCAGTGAAGCTGTGCCAACTCCCTATGGCTACACCTTC CASSEAVPTPYGYTF TRBJ1-2 . TRBV2 once
TGTGCCAGCAGTCCCCCCGGCCTGGGCGATGAGCAGTTCTTC CASSPPGLGDEQFF TRBJ2-1 . TRBV28 .
TGTGCCATAATAGAACGACAAGCCCCCTCCTACGAGCAGTACTTC CAIIERQAPSYEQYF TRBJ2-7 . TRBV6-5 .
TGTGCCAGTAGTTCAGGGCCCAATCAGCCCCAGCATTTT CASSSGPNQPQHF TRBJ1-5 . TRBV19 .
TGTGCCAGCAGTTTATCGGCTTTGCCAGGGCAGGGAGATACGCAGTATTTT CASSLSALPGQGDTQYF TRBJ2-3 . TRBV27 once
TGCGCCAGCAGCCAAGAGAGGACTACGGGGGAGACCCAGTACTTC CASSQERTTGETQYF TRBJ2-5 . TRBV4-1 .
TGTGCCAGTAGTACTCCCTCCGGGAGTCCTAGCAATCAGCCCCAGCATTTT CASSTPSGSPSNQPQHF TRBJ1-5 . TRBV19 .